This entry lists 7 T cell receptor beta chains sequenced from one sample in a study of CXCR3-negative and CXCR3-positive naive CD8 T cells (dated by TCRdb to between 2017 and 2020). Sequencing took place on a NextSeq 550. The Human TCR Profiling Kit (MiLaboratory) was used to make UMI-labeled 5' RACE TRB cDNA libraries. The reads went through TCRdb reprocessing, and each CDR3 protein sequence gets one entry with no DNA. The sample table on file contains 70,000 to 95,000 distinct CDR3 sequences. Of the sample, 1.5% to 2% falls within the top ten clones. The sequenced material came from naive CXCR3- CD8+ T cells from blood. This specimen's cell subset or site label, per the study, means: CD45RO-CCR7+CD27+CD95- naive CD8+ T cells lacking CXCR3 (TNR3-). The receptors derive from a human donor in good health. Some clones in this sample may be carry-over from other donors' samples.

The chain carries TRBV5-4 and TRBJ2-5. Germline CDR1 SGHNT, CDR2 YYREEE (reference sequence). This CDR3 region has 15 residues. Here the CDR3 reads CASSLAWRVQETQYF.

The chain employs TRBV12-3 or TRBV12-4 and TRBJ1-2; as DNA is missing, the TRBD1 call by TCRdb cannot be tested. The CDR3 contains 13 residues. CDR3 in amino acids: CASRRRDSYGYTF.

J is TRBJ2-3 and V is TRBV7-2; the TCRdb D gene call, TRBD2, has no DNA to confirm it. CDR3 size: 14 residues. The germline CDR1 and CDR2 sequences are SGHTA and FQGNSA. CDR3 in amino acids: CASSVIGGGDTQYF. The complete variable domain, with remaining parts taken from reference TRBV7-2 and TRBJ2-3, reads GAGVSQSPSNKVTEKGKDVELRCDPISGHTALYWYRQSLGQGLEFLIYFQGNSAPDKSGLPSDRFSAERTGGSVSTLTIQRTQQEDSAVYLCASSVIGGGDTQYFGPGTRLTVL.

The gene calls are TRBV7-2 and TRBJ1-4; absent DNA, TCRdb's TRBD1 call cannot be checked. The CDR3 length is 13 residues. The germline V gene encodes CDR1 SGHTA and CDR2 FQGNSA. The CDR3 protein is CASSQIRGEKLFF.

The chain joins TRBV30 to TRBJ1-4. The germline gives CDR1 GTSNPN, CDR2 SVGIG (reference sequence). This CDR3 has 14 residues. CDR3 protein: CASHEGETNEKLFF.

This sequence joins TRBV11-3 and TRBJ1-2; no DNA is available, so the TRBD1 call from TCRdb remains unchecked. The CDR3 sequence is 12 residues long. The germline CDR1 and CDR2 sequences are SGHNT and YENEEA. CDR3 protein: CASSHDRVGYTF.

The rearrangement joins TRBV2 to TRBJ2-7; without DNA, the TCRdb call of TRBD2 cannot be checked. CDR1 and CDR2 (germline): SNHLY, FYNNEI. The CDR3 runs to 15 residues. The CDR3 spells CASRLASGDFYEQYF.